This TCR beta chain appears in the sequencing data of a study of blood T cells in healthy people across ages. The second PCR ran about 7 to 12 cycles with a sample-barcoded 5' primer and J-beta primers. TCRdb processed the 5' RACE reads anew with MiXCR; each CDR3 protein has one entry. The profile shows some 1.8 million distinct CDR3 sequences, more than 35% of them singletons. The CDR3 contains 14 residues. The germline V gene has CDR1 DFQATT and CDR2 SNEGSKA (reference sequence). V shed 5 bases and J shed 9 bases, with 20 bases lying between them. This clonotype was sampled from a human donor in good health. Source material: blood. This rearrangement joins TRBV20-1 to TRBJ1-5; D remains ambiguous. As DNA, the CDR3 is TGCAGTGCTCTCGAATCGGGCCCTCGGACGCCCCAGCATTTT. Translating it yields CSALESGPRTPQHF.